The 24 T cell receptor beta chains in this list originate from one sample, sequenced in a study of neoadjuvant anti-PD-1 for oral cavity cancer. Repertoires were generated with immunoSEQ multiplex PCR, while TCRdb's copy carries only in-frame clones and drops some. The table lists some 15,000 clones, approximately 71% of them singletons. Sequences were derived from PBMCs, sampled before nivolumab (anti-PD-1) treatment. These receptors all come from a person between 35 and 79 years old with oral cavity squamous cell carcinoma.

This rearrangement joins TRBV5-6 to TRBJ2-5; TRBD2 might be the D (5 bases). V lost 1 base to trimming and J lost 5 bases, with 9 bases between them. This CDR3 has 13 residues. Germline values: CDR1 SGHDT, CDR2 YYEEEE. The chain's CDR3 is CASSLWRGETQYF. DNA of the CDR3: TGTGCCAGCAGCTTGTGGAGAGGGGAGACCCAGTACTTC.

In its sample, this clone was seen a few times. Written as DNA, the CDR3 is TGTGCCAGCAGTTACTCCCGGACAGGGGGCGGGTATGGCTACACCTTC. Its translation: CASSYSRTGGGYGYTF. The chain combines TRBV6-5 with TRBJ1-2; TRBD1 aligns across 11 bases. The CDR3 has 16 residues. V was pared by 0 bases and J by 5 bases, with 5 bases of the junction left unmatched. Germline V gene lookup returns CDR1 MNHEY and CDR2 SVGAGI.

Comment on this clone: A junction end diverges from the germline sequence, so it may reflect a read error. The chain joins TRBV7-7 to TRBJ2-5; D ambiguous. Germline V gene sequence: CDR1 SSHAT, CDR2 FNYEAQ (reference sequence). The CDR3 consists of 14 residues. Written as DNA, the CDR3 is TGTGCTAGCAGCCCGGGCCTACGGAGCGAGACCCAGTACTTC. Protein: CASSPGLRSETQYF.

The V call is TRBV27, the J call TRBJ2-6; D unresolved. Germline V gene sequence: CDR1 MNHEY, CDR2 SMNVEV (reference sequence). This CDR3 has 16 amino acids. V was trimmed by 9 bases and J by 0 bases, leaving 15 bases between them. CDR3 sequence: CASLPGRGSGANVLTF. The CDR3 DNA reads TGTGCCAGTCTCCCCGGGCGCGGCTCTGGGGCCAACGTCCTGACTTTC.

A few counts support this clone. This chain uses TRBV27 with TRBJ2-3, with 9 nucleotides matching TRBD1. This CDR3 region has 17 residues. CDR1 and CDR2 from the germline V gene are MNHEY and SMNVEV (reference sequence). Losses at the gene ends were 0 bases for V and 3 bases for J; bases not matched to a gene: 7. The CDR3 is CASSLSRGQGGTDTQYF. CDR3 DNA sequence: TGTGCCAGCAGTTTATCGAGGGGACAGGGTGGGACAGATACGCAGTATTTT.

The rearrangement joins TRBV5-1 to TRBJ2-3; possible D gene TRBD1, 6 bases. The CDR3 length is 14 residues. Germline CDR1 SGHRS, CDR2 YFSETQ. V lost 6 bases, J lost 3 bases, and 14 bases lay in between. This chain's CDR3 is CASNLGQGTDTQYF. The CDR3 coding sequence is TGCGCCAGCAATTTAGGGCAGGGGACAGATACGCAGTATTTT.

In its sample, this clone was seen once. The CDR3 coding sequence is TGTGCCAGCAGTTATAGGTCTAACACAGATACGCAGTATTTT. The encoded protein is CASSYRSNTDTQYF. The chain combines TRBV6-5 with TRBJ2-3; D remains unclear. There are 14 residues in the CDR3. Per germline, CDR1 MNHEY and CDR2 SVGAGI. Trimming pared 3 bases from V and 2 bases from J, leaving 9 bases between.

This rearrangement joins TRBV5-6 to TRBJ2-1; no definite D call. The CDR3 extends over 15 amino acids. Germline CDR1 is SGHDT and CDR2 is YYEEEE. With 2 bases removed from V and 4 bases from J, the gap between germline ends came to 13 bases. Here the CDR3 reads CASSFGRSPYNEQFF. CDR3 bases: TGTGCCAGCAGCTTCGGACGGAGCCCTTACAATGAGCAGTTCTTC.

The table lists this clone with a few counts. DNA for the CDR3: TGTGCCAGCAGTGAAATGACTAGCGGGACTATAGATACGCAGTATTTT. This gives the protein CASSEMTSGTIDTQYF. V gene TRBV2 combines with J gene TRBJ2-3; 11 bases agree with TRBD2. V trimming: 2 bases; J trimming: 5 bases; junction bases outside the gene matches: 6. Germline assignment: CDR1 SNHLY and CDR2 FYNNEI. The CDR3 is 16 amino acids.

This chain connects TRBV28 to TRBJ1-2; D gene uncertain. The germline V gene has CDR1 MDHEN and CDR2 SYDVKM. The V gene lost 6 bases and the J gene lost 8 bases, with 10 bases spanning the gap. The CDR3 has 11 residues. CDR3 nucleotides: TGTGCCAGCAGCCGAAGAAGCGGCTACACCTTC. The encoded protein is CASSRRSGYTF.

This rearrangement joins TRBV7-8 to TRBJ1-1, with 7 bases aligning to TRBD1. The CDR3 is 14 amino acids. The V segment lost 1 base and the J segment 11 bases; nucleotides outside the gene matches: 10. The V gene's germline CDR1 is SGHVS and CDR2 FQNEAQ. Written as DNA, the CDR3 is TGTGCCAGCAGCTTAGGGGGGACAGTTAATTCGGCTTTCTTT. Protein sequence: CASSLGGTVNSAFF.

The chain is built from TRBV19 and TRBJ2-2; the match to TRBD2 covers 8 bases. This CDR3 comprises 17 residues. The germline gives CDR1 LNHDA, CDR2 SQIVND (reference sequence). The junction had 6 bases not matched to a gene; V was cut back by 1 base and J by 2 bases. In DNA form, the CDR3 reads TGTGCCAGTAGTATAGCTATCAGCGGGAGTAACACCGGGGAGCTGTTTTTT. This sequence encodes CASSIAISGSNTGELFF.

The V call is TRBV5-1, the J call TRBJ2-3; 8 positions agree with TRBD2. Germline V gene sequence: CDR1 SGHRS, CDR2 YFSETQ. CDR3 length equals 16 residues. The V and J ends lost 3 bases and 2 bases, in that order; junction bases with no gene match: 8. CDR3 sequence: CASSSREGVFTDTQYF. The DNA for the CDR3 is TGCGCCAGCAGCTCCCGGGAGGGGGTCTTCACAGATACGCAGTATTTT.

This clone showed up just a few times. The CDR3, as DNA: TGCGCCAGCAGCGACCCTTACAATGAGCAGTTCTTC. Encoded protein: CASSDPYNEQFF. This sequence joins TRBV10-1 and TRBJ2-1; D unresolved. V was cut by 6 bases and J by 4 bases, with 7 bases left in between. The CDR3 length is 12 residues. The germline V gene has CDR1 WNHNN and CDR2 SYGVQD (reference sequence).

This clone was counted a few times. This chain uses TRBV15 with TRBJ2-7; D gene ambiguous. Trimming cost V 1 base and J 2 bases, with 9 bases left between them. There are 14 residues in the CDR3. Germline V gene data show CDR1 as LNHNV and CDR2 as YYDKDF (reference sequence). CDR3 sequence (DNA): TGTGCCACCAGCAGAGGGCACACTACCTACGAGCAGTACTTC. Its protein product is CATSRGHTTYEQYF.

This chain connects TRBV11-2 to TRBJ1-2; weak D call: TRBD1 (5 bases). The V gene's germline CDR1 is SGHAT and CDR2 FQNNGV. Trimming left V 8 bases short and J 2 bases short, with 9 bases between. The CDR3 runs 12 residues. This chain's CDR3 is CASGRGNYGYTF. The CDR3 coding sequence is TGTGCCAGCGGGCGGGGGAACTATGGCTACACCTTC.

J is TRBJ2-2 and V is TRBV4-1; 8 bases agree with TRBD1. J gave up 1 base and V 5 bases, and 0 bases lay outside the gene matches. Germline V gene sequence: CDR1 MGHRA, CDR2 YSYEKL. This CDR3 spans 14 amino acids. The CDR3 DNA sequence: TGCGCCAGCAGCGACAGGGGGAACACCGGGGAGCTGTTTTTT. It translates to CASSDRGNTGELFF.

The gene calls are TRBV4-2 and TRBJ1-2; D is uncertain. Trimming left V 0 bases short and J 7 bases short, with 12 bases between. CDR1 is LGHNA, CDR2 YNFKEQ, per germline. The CDR3 runs 14 residues. Here the CDR3 DNA reads TGTGCCAGCAGCCAAGAAAGCCGGGTTGGTGGCTACACCTTC. Its translation is CASSQESRVGGYTF.

V usage is TRBV18 and J usage is TRBJ2-3; no definite D call. The V gene's germline CDR1 is KGHSH and CDR2 LQKENI. Trimming shortened V by 6 bases and J by 2 bases, and 6 bases separated the two germline ends. The CDR3 loop spans 12 amino acids. CDR3 region: CASSPTTDTQYF. DNA for the CDR3: TGTGCCAGCTCGCCCACCACAGATACGCAGTATTTT. The full variable domain, rest sourced from reference TRBV18 and TRBJ2-3, is NAGVMQNPRHLVRRRGQEARLRCSPMKGHSHVYWYRQLPEEGLKFMVYLQKENIIDESGMPKERFSAEFPKEGPSILRIQQVVRGDSAAYFCASSPTTDTQYFGPGTRLTVL.

The chain joins TRBV7-3 to TRBJ2-1; D is tentatively TRBD1 or TRBD2 (5 bases each). Germline CDR1 SGHTA, CDR2 FQGTGA. This CDR3 contains 17 residues. Trimming took 1 base from V and 4 from J, leaving 17 bases between them. CDR3 sequence reads: CASSLIGQGPTYNEQFF. The CDR3 DNA reads as TGTGCCAGCAGCTTAATCGGTCAGGGACCCACTTACAATGAGCAGTTCTTC.

This clone was seen once. CDR3 loop: CASSLATSGYTDTQYF. The CDR3 DNA reads TGTGCCAGCAGCCTTGCGACTAGCGGTTACACAGATACGCAGTATTTT. The chain joins TRBV5-5 to TRBJ2-3; 9 positions agree with TRBD2. Looked up from germline, CDR1 is SGHKS and CDR2 is YYEKEE (reference sequence). The CDR3 has 16 amino acids. V lost 4 bases to trimming and J lost 2 bases; unmatched junction nucleotides: 8.

V and J are TRBV6-5 and TRBJ2-5; D ambiguous. V was clipped by 6 bases and J by 0 bases, with 8 bases between them. This CDR3 region has 13 residues. Germline lookup yields CDR1 MNHEY and CDR2 SVGAGI. CDR3 residues: CASSGRYQETQYF. The CDR3 nucleotides read TGTGCCAGCAGCGGACGGTACCAAGAGACCCAGTACTTC.

This clone was recorded a few times. The V and J genes are TRBV7-9 and TRBJ2-7; 7 nucleotides match TRBD2. J lost 4 bases, V lost 5 bases, and 8 bases had no gene match. The CDR3 loop spans 14 amino acids. Germline V gene data show CDR1 as SEHNR and CDR2 as FQNEAQ (reference sequence). The CDR3 sequence is CASSHRDYTYEQYF. The CDR3 DNA reads TGTGCCAGCAGCCACCGGGACTATACTTACGAGCAGTACTTC.

This rearrangement joins TRBV5-6 to TRBJ1-1, with 12 bases identical to TRBD1. The V segment lost 3 bases and the J segment 4 bases; nucleotides outside the gene matches: 16. CDR1 is SGHDT and CDR2 is YYEEEE in the germline V gene. The CDR3 runs 19 residues. DNA of the CDR3: TGTGCCAGCAGCTCGGAAACCGGGACAGGGGGCCGGGCGGGCACTGAAGCTTTCTTT. Translation: CASSSETGTGGRAGTEAFF.